The clone carrying this T cell receptor beta chain showed up many times. Its antigen is undetermined. The data originate from a study of T cell repertoires in cytomegalovirus infection. The overall study: Both CMV infection and a matching HLA type were indicated by public TCR beta signatures.

The CDR3 extends over 16 amino acids. The V gene end was trimmed by 5 bases and the J gene end by 0 bases; junction bases not matched to a gene: 7. Study-wide results and caveats: Frequencies of public TCR beta families were cumulated, and this identified carriers of CMV plus the relevant HLA.

TCRdb reprocessed the reads via MiXCR and lists one record per CDR3 protein. Of 250,000 to 300,000 distinct CDR3 sequences detected, approximately 22% appear once; the ten largest clones hold 15% to 20%. The sequencing used cultured PBMCs, collected from culture after CMV antigen stimulation. This receptor was taken from a human donor in good health (CMV status not recorded). Some clones in this sample may be carry-over from other donors' samples. The chain is built from TRBV12-3 or TRBV12-4 and TRBJ2-1; the match to TRBD1 covers 7 bases. CDR3 in amino acids: CASSPRTGSSYNEQFF. DNA for the CDR3: TGTGCCAGCAGTCCGCGGACAGGAAGCTCCTACAATGAGCAGTTCTTC.